Listed here are 8 T cell receptor beta chains from one sample, sequenced in a study of T cell responses to AZD1222 COVID-19 vaccine. Sequenced by immunoSEQ multiplex PCR; TCRdb stores in-frame clones only, minus some. The sample records roughly 100,000 clones, roughly 90% being singletons. The source was peripheral blood, collected on day 0 of AZD1222 vaccination. These receptors all come from an adult in good health.

This clone was found once. The chain couples TRBV5-6 to TRBJ1-3; no reliable D call. Trimming stripped 5 bases from V and 1 base from J, with 7 bases between. Per the germline V gene, CDR1 is SGHDT and CDR2 is YYEEEE. This CDR3 has 13 amino acids. CDR3: CASRGVSGNTIYF. As DNA, the CDR3 is TGTGCCAGCAGGGGAGTATCTGGAAACACCATATATTTT.

V gene TRBV6-5 combines with J gene TRBJ1-3; 7 bases line up with TRBD1. This CDR3 has 14 residues. V lost 0 bases, J lost 8 bases, and 4 bases stayed unmatched. The germline V gene encodes CDR1 MNHEY and CDR2 SVGAGI. CDR3 coding DNA: TGTGCCAGCAGTTACTCAGGGGGCAGAGACACCATATATTTT. Translating gives CASSYSGGRDTIYF.

This rearrangement joins TRBV28 to TRBJ2-1; TRBD1 matches at 7 bases. This CDR3 region has 14 residues. CDR1 is MDHEN, CDR2 SYDVKM, per germline. V lost 5 bases, J lost 4 bases, and 5 bases stayed unmatched. The CDR3 protein is CASSPSTGYNEQFF. DNA of the CDR3: TGTGCCAGCAGTCCTTCGACAGGGTACAATGAGCAGTTCTTC. The full variable domain, rest sourced from reference TRBV28 and TRBJ2-1, is DVKVTQSSRYLVKRTGEKVFLECVQDMDHENMFWYRQDPGLGLRLIYFSYDVKMKEKGDIPEGYSVSREKKERFSLILESASTNQTSMYLCASSPSTGYNEQFFGPGTRLTVL.

The genes are TRBV5-6 and TRBJ1-6; the match to TRBD1 covers 7 bases. CDR1 is SGHDT, CDR2 YYEEEE, per germline. The J segment lost 6 bases and the V segment lost 4 bases, leaving 7 bases of the junction unmatched. This CDR3 contains 15 residues. CDR3 region: CASSTGTDINSPLHF. CDR3 coding DNA: TGTGCCAGCAGCACCGGGACAGACATTAATTCACCCCTCCACTTT.

The chain links TRBV28 to TRBJ2-3, with TRBD2 identical over 7 bases. Germline CDR1 reads MDHEN; CDR2 reads SYDVKM. V gave up 6 bases and J gave up 3 bases; unmatched junction bases: 12. The CDR3 covers 16 residues. The CDR3 nucleotides read TGTGCCAGCAGCCTTAGACCGGGAGCGGGGACAGATACGCAGTATTTT. It specifies CASSLRPGAGTDTQYF.

This rearrangement joins TRBV15 to TRBJ1-4; 11 nucleotides agree with TRBD1. The germline gives CDR1 LNHNV, CDR2 YYDKDF (reference sequence). J was trimmed by 6 bases and V by 5 bases; bases with no gene match: 5. The CDR3 spans 15 residues. CDR3 amino acids: CATSARDRGYEKLFF. The CDR3 bases are TGTGCCACCAGCGCCCGGGACAGGGGGTATGAAAAACTGTTTTTT.

The J gene is TRBJ1-1, the V gene TRBV11-2; 7 nucleotides line up with TRBD1. CDR1 SGHAT and CDR2 FQNNGV come from the germline V gene. The CDR3 is made up of 16 amino acids. Trimming took 5 bases from V and 0 from J; bases not matched to a gene: 9. The CDR3 reads CASSPGTVFLNTEAFF. In nucleotides, the CDR3 is TGTGCCAGCAGCCCTGGGACAGTATTTTTGAACACTGAAGCTTTCTTT.

This rearrangement joins TRBV11-2 to TRBJ1-2; 7 nucleotides agree with TRBD1. V shed 0 bases and J 6 bases; nucleotides not matched to a gene: 7. Germline V lookup: CDR1 SGHAT, CDR2 FQNNGV. The CDR3 loop spans 15 amino acids. CDR3 loop: CASSLDPDRVDGYTF. DNA for the CDR3: TGTGCCAGCAGCTTAGATCCCGACAGGGTTGATGGCTACACCTTC.